This T cell receptor (beta chain) was sequenced for a study of PD-1 blockade in mismatch repair-deficient tumors. About the research overall: All were previously treated, progressing patients with eleven to twelve mismatch repair-deficient cancer types. General study findings and limits: Tumor-resident clones, often absent from pretreatment blood, expanded after pembrolizumab and then contracted.

As for this clone: What it binds is unknown.

Assay used: immunoSEQ multiplex PCR; TCRdb lists only in-frame clones, some missing. The data show under 150,000 clones, around nine tenths seen once. All patients were mismatch repair deficient, assessed by either PCR or immunohistochemistry. The input for sequencing was peripheral blood, taken 72 weeks after starting pembrolizumab. This TCR was sampled from an adult with mismatch repair-deficient cancer.

In nucleotides, the CDR3 is TGTGCCAGCAGCTTAGATCCAGGGAGCTCCTACGAGCAGTACTTC. It encodes CASSLDPGSSYEQYF. The rearrangement joins TRBV11-2 to TRBJ2-7; either TRBD1 or TRBD2 may fit D (5 bases each). V was clipped by 0 bases and J by 0 bases, with 9 bases between them. Germline V CDR1 and CDR2: SGHAT, FQNNGV. This CDR3 has 15 amino acids. Supplemented by reference TRBV11-2 and TRBJ2-7, the full variable domain reads EAGVAQSPRYKIIEKRQSVAFWCNPISGHATLYWYQQILGQGPKLLIQFQNNGVVDDSQLPKDRFSAERLKGVDSTLKIQPAKLEDSAVYLCASSLDPGSSYEQYFGPGTRLTVT.